Sequencing of this T cell receptor beta chain was carried out in a study of blood T cell repertoires in COVID-19. Whole-study context: COVID-19 samples collected from the United States, Italy and Spain covered acute and convalescent phases. PBMCs, B-cell-depleted T cells, or T cells provided the cDNA or gDNA that made up the material.

In the source study's methods: Quantification of nucleated cells was approximated via reference gene primer amplification. The method was immunoSEQ multiplex PCR; TCRdb's version includes in-frame clones alone and lacks a portion of them. V and J calls and clone size come straight from that table; D and trimming were deduced from the DNA. The sample consists of roughly 250,000 clones, around 80% of them appearing once. This TCR was sampled from a woman of 80 years or more with acute or convalescent COVID-19. The sample was peripheral blood.

CDR3 DNA sequence: TGTGCCAGCAGCAGAACTAGCGGGAATTTCAATGAGCAGTTCTTC. Protein: CASSRTSGNFNEQFF. The chain employs TRBV11-2 and TRBJ2-1; 10 nucleotides line up with TRBD2. This CDR3 is 15 amino acids long. Looked up from germline, CDR1 is SGHAT and CDR2 is FQNNGV. Trimming at V came to 5 bases and at J to 6 bases, leaving 7 bases not matched to a gene.